The rows below give T cell receptor beta chains drawn from one sample of a study of CDR3 diversity in severe acne. TCRdb passed the PCR reads through MiXCR, listing each CDR3 protein once. The sample has fewer than 90,000 distinct CDR3 sequences; approximately 49% are singletons. Input material: blood. The receptors here all came from a male donor with severe acne vulgaris. CDR3s include the opening cysteine and the closing phenylalanine or tryptophan. The D gene is left open where the match is weak. The size entry is marked missing in some rows and otherwise reads once, few, many or a size class.

D	size	V	J	DNA	CDR3
TRBD2	many	TRBV20-1	TRBJ2-1	TGCAGTGCTAGAGATCCTAGCGGGAGGATCTACAATGAGCAGTTCTTC	CSARDPSGRIYNEQFF
NA	few	TRBV7-9	TRBJ2-2	TGTGCCACCAGGCCTCGGGCGGGTAGCGCCGGGGAGCTGTTTTTT	CATRPRAGSAGELFF
NA	many	TRBV9	TRBJ2-5	TGTGCCAGCAGCGCAGCGCCAGGGAGACAAGAGACCCAGTACTTC	CASSAAPGRQETQYF
NA	NA	TRBV6-5	TRBJ1-1	TGTGCCAGCAGTTACTCGTTTGGGACGGTGAACACTGAAGCTTTCTTT	CASSYSFGTVNTEAFF
TRBD2	NA	TRBV7-2	TRBJ2-2	TGTGCCAGCAACCTAGCGGGAGGAGGGACCGGGGAGCTGTTTTTT	CASNLAGGGTGELFF
TRBD2	NA	TRBV7-2	TRBJ2-3	TGTGCCAGCAGCTTAGTCCTAGCGGCCACAGATGCGCAGTATTTT	CASSLVLAATDAQYF
NA	medium-sized	TRBV6-1	TRBJ2-5	TGTGCCAGCAGTGAAGCAGGGGGTCACGAGACCCAGTACTTC	CASSEAGGHETQYF
NA	many	TRBV28	TRBJ1-1	TGTGCCAGCAGTTTCGCATGGAACACTGAAGCTTTCTTT	CASSFAWNTEAFF
TRBD2	NA	TRBV3-1	TRBJ2-7	TGTGCCAGCAGCCAAGGCGGGAGGCCTTTGGACGAGCAGTACTTC	CASSQGGRPLDEQYF
NA	many	TRBV14	TRBJ2-1	TGTGCCAGCAGCCAAGATAAGAGGGGTGAGCAGTTCTTC	CASSQDKRGEQFF
TRBD2	NA	TRBV11-2	TRBJ2-2	TGTGCCAGCAGCCTTAGCGGGAGGGCCACCGGGGAGCTGTTTTTT	CASSLSGRATGELFF
NA	few	TRBV6-1	TRBJ1-1	TGTGCCAGCAGTGAAGACAGGGTGGGCACTGAAGCTTTCTTT	CASSEDRVGTEAFF
TRBD2	many	TRBV5-1	TRBJ2-7	TGCGCCAGCAGCTTCACTAGCGAGGATGAGCAGTACTTC	CASSFTSEDEQYF
TRBD1	NA	TRBV10-3	TRBJ2-7	TGTGCCATCAGCCTGGGACAGGACTCCTACGAGCAGTACTTC	CAISLGQDSYEQYF
TRBD2	NA	TRBV7-3	TRBJ2-7	TGTGCCAGCAGCGGGACTAGCGGGAGAAGGACCTACGAGCAGTACTTC	CASSGTSGRRTYEQYF
NA	many	TRBV11-2	TRBJ2-1	TGTGCCAGCAGCTTAGGAAAGAATGAGCAGTTCTTC	CASSLGKNEQFF
TRBD1	NA	TRBV12-3/TRBV12-4	TRBJ2-2	TGTGCCAGCAGTATCTCCGGGACAGGGGGGACCGGGGAGCTGTTTTTT	CASSISGTGGTGELFF
NA	NA	TRBV27	TRBJ2-1	TGTGCCAGCAGTCCAGAGTGGATGGGCTCCTACAATGAGCAGTTCTTC	CASSPEWMGSYNEQFF